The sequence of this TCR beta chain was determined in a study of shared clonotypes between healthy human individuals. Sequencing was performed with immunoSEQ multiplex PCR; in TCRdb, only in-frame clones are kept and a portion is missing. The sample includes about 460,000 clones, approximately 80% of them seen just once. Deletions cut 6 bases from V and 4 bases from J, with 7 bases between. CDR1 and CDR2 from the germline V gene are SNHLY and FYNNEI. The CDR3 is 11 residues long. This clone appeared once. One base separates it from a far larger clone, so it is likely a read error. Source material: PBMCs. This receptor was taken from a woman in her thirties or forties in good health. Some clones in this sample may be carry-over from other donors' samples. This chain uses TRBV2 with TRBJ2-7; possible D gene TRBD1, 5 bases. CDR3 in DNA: TGTGCCAGCAGACAGGATTACGAGCAGTACTTC. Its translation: CASRQDYEQYF.